The 13 T cell receptor beta chains given below trace back to one sample, sequenced in a study of T cell changes during pregnancy in multiple sclerosis. Assay: immunoSEQ multiplex PCR; the TCRdb copy retains only in-frame clones and omits some. The table shows approximately 100,000 clones, with approximately 94% occurring only once. The starting material was peripheral blood, obtained in the second trimester of pregnancy. These receptors all stem from a female donor with multiple sclerosis, enrolled in a pregnancy study.

V usage is TRBV9 and J usage is TRBJ1-2; TRBD1 agrees at 7 bases. The CDR3 extends over 12 amino acids. The germline V gene has CDR1 SGDLS and CDR2 YYNGEE. The junction had 5 bases not matched to a gene; V was cut back by 4 bases and J by 8 bases. The CDR3 DNA reads as TGTGCCAGCAGCTTTACGACAGGGGGCTACACCTTC. It specifies CASSFTTGGYTF.

In this sample, this clone turned up once. The rearrangement joins TRBV28 to TRBJ1-1; no clear D. Per germline, CDR1 MDHEN and CDR2 SYDVKM. The V end lost 6 bases, the J end lost 7 bases, and 9 bases lay between the germline ends. This CDR3 has 11 amino acids. The CDR3 spells CASRRLVEAFF. The CDR3, as DNA: TGTGCCAGCAGGAGGTTGGTTGAAGCTTTCTTT.

The chain has TRBV2 and TRBJ1-2; 7 bases map to TRBD1. The CDR3 consists of 14 residues. After removal of 6 bases from V and 0 bases from J, the junction contained 4 bases not matched to a gene. Germline CDR1 reads SNHLY; CDR2 reads FYNNEI. CDR3 residues: CASRGQLANYGYTF. CDR3 nucleotide sequence: TGTGCCAGCAGGGGACAGTTAGCTAACTATGGCTACACCTTC.

The CDR3 loop reads CASSTTYGNTIYF. The CDR3 nucleotides read TGTGCCAGTTCCACTACTTATGGAAACACCATATATTTT. J is TRBJ1-3 and V is TRBV9; D is undetermined. The germline V and J ends were trimmed by 8 bases and 3 bases, with 12 bases remaining between them. This CDR3 has 13 residues. Germline V lookup: CDR1 SGDLS, CDR2 YYNGEE.

The CDR3 is CASSLDREDGYTF. For the CDR3, the DNA is TGTGCCAGCAGCTTAGACAGGGAGGATGGCTACACCTTC. The chain is built from TRBV5-4 and TRBJ1-2, with 7 bases aligning to TRBD1. From germline, CDR1 is SGHNT and CDR2 YYREEE (reference sequence). Trimming took 2 bases from V and 6 from J; bases not matched to a gene: 4. This CDR3 has 13 residues.

The chain links TRBV2 to TRBJ1-6; D is unresolved. V was clipped by 3 bases and J by 0 bases, with 12 bases between them. This CDR3 is built from 17 residues. The V gene's germline CDR1 is SNHLY and CDR2 FYNNEI. For the CDR3, the DNA is TGTGCCAGCAGTGAGATCCCGGAGAGCTCCTATAATTCACCCCTCCACTTT. It translates to CASSEIPESSYNSPLHF. Full variable domain (remainder filled in from reference TRBV2 and TRBJ1-6): EPEVTQTPSHQVTQMGQEVILRCVPISNHLYFYWYRQILGQKVEFLVSFYNNEISEKSEIFDDQFSVERPDGSNFTLKIRSTKLEDSAMYFCASSEIPESSYNSPLHFGNGTRLTVT.

The V and J genes are TRBV27 and TRBJ1-1, with 7 bases aligning to TRBD1. V trimming: 5 bases; J trimming: 0 bases; junction bases outside the gene matches: 6. Germline loops: CDR1 MNHEY, CDR2 SMNVEV (reference sequence). The CDR3 has 15 amino acids. The CDR3 DNA reads as TGTGCCAGCAGTCCCCGACAGGGCCTGAACACTGAAGCTTTCTTT. This translates into CASSPRQGLNTEAFF.

CDR3 sequence: CASFAVTADFLFSGNTIYF. DNA for the CDR3: TGTGCCAGCTTCGCCGTGACAGCAGACTTCCTCTTTTCTGGAAACACCATATATTTT. This chain connects TRBV5-8 to TRBJ1-3; a possible D gene is TRBD1 (5 bases). Germline V gene lookup returns CDR1 SGHTS and CDR2 YDEGEE. This CDR3 is built from 19 residues. V dropped 7 bases and J dropped 1 base, with 27 bases sitting between them.

J is TRBJ2-6 and V is TRBV4-1, with TRBD2 matching over 10 bases. This CDR3 has 18 residues. Germline CDR1 is MGHRA and CDR2 is YSYEKL. V gave up 0 bases and J gave up 4 bases; unmatched junction bases: 6. The CDR3 DNA sequence: TGCGCCAGCAGCCAAGATCGTAGACTAGCGGGCGGGGCCAACGTCCTGACTTTC. Amino acids: CASSQDRRLAGGANVLTF.

This chain connects TRBV9 to TRBJ2-5, with a tentative D call TRBD1 (6 bases). CDR1 and CDR2 (germline): SGDLS, YYNGEE. V was trimmed by 3 bases and J by 2 bases, leaving 14 bases between them. The CDR3 has 15 amino acids. The CDR3 sequence: CASSAQGLAQETQYF. CDR3 sequence (DNA): TGTGCCAGCAGCGCCCAGGGGCTCGCTCAAGAGACCCAGTACTTC.

The chain joins TRBV18 to TRBJ2-6; 7 bases align to TRBD1. The germline CDR1 and CDR2 sequences are KGHSH and LQKENI. The CDR3 covers 18 residues. V trimming: 3 bases; J trimming: 0 bases; junction bases outside the gene matches: 8. This chain's CDR3 is CASSPVRQGGSGANVLTF. DNA for the CDR3: TGTGCCAGCTCACCGGTACGACAGGGCGGCTCTGGGGCCAACGTCCTGACTTTC.

This clone was observed a single time. The CDR3 is CASSLKGGPGQGFYGYTF. Here the CDR3 DNA reads TGTGCCAGCAGCTTAAAGGGGGGGCCGGGACAGGGGTTTTATGGCTACACCTTC. This chain uses TRBV7-2 with TRBJ1-2; 10 nucleotides line up with TRBD1. After removal of 2 bases from V and 5 bases from J, the junction contained 14 bases not matched to a gene. Germline V gene data show CDR1 as SGHTA and CDR2 as FQGNSA. This CDR3 spans 18 amino acids.

This clone was detected only once. This sequence joins TRBV7-2 and TRBJ2-1; the match to TRBD2 covers 9 bases. CDR1 and CDR2 from the germline V gene are SGHTA and FQGNSA. J was trimmed by 7 bases and V by 3 bases; bases with no gene match: 4. This CDR3 is 14 amino acids long. In DNA, the CDR3 is TGTGCCAGCAGCTTCGCGGGGGGGCCGAATGAGCAGTTCTTC. It codes for CASSFAGGPNEQFF.